The sequence of this TCR beta chain was determined in a study of blood T cell repertoires in COVID-19. Study-level information: Acute-phase and convalescent COVID-19 samples originated in the United States, Italy and Spain. Sample material is recorded as cDNA or gDNA derived from T cells, B-cell-depleted T cells, or PBMCs.

How the authors handled the data: Reference gene primer amplification gave nucleated cell count estimates. Repertoires were generated with immunoSEQ multiplex PCR, while TCRdb's copy carries only in-frame clones and drops some. V, J and clone size are those of that table, while D and trimming were read from the DNA. The top ten hold approximately 2.6% of the sample, which has hundreds of thousands of clones, 83% seen once. CDR1 and CDR2 (germline): MNHEY, SVGEGT. The V and J ends lost 2 bases and 6 bases, in that order; junction bases with no gene match: 5. This CDR3 has 14 residues. Sequencing was done on a sample of peripheral blood. The sequence was obtained from a woman between 65 and 79 years old with active or convalescent COVID-19. J is TRBJ1-1 and V is TRBV6-2 or TRBV6-3, with 8 bases that match TRBD1. The DNA of the CDR3 is TGTGCCAGCAGTTACGGCCAGGGGGCGGCTGAAGCTTTCTTT. Translating it yields CASSYGQGAAEAFF.